The next 25 T cell receptor beta chains were all read from a single sample in a study of T cells in women clearing cervical HPV infection listed by TCRdb under 2018. Library prep was done by the immunoSEQ multiplex PCR assay. TCRdb stores this immuneACCESS table with in-frame sequences only. Part of the clones is absent; in the studies checked, under half of the shortfall reflects unresolved V genes, and no reason is known for the rest. The sample table on file contains about 26,000 clones. Of the sample, roughly 11% is held by the ten largest clones. Sequencing was performed on blood buffy coat. Receptors were obtained from a woman between 18 and 70 years old with a cervical HPV16 infection that either progressed to CIN3+ or cleared (not recorded which).

With regard to this clone: The observed sequence ends 3 residues before the CDR3 terminus, with the missing tail filled in from the germline J gene. The chain joins TRBV5-5 to TRBJ1-2, with 9 nucleotides matching TRBD1. Trimming took 4 bases from V and 6 from J; bases not matched to a gene: 7. The CDR3 has 14 residues. CDR1 and CDR2 from the germline V gene are SGHKS and YYEKEE (reference sequence). The CDR3: CASSTPGQGHGYTF. The CDR3 bases that were read are TGTGCCAGCAGCACACCGGGACAGGGTCATGGC.

Of note for this clone: The CDR3 extends 3 residues past the end of the read, so its final part is completed from the germline J gene. This chain connects TRBV7-2 to TRBJ2-3; unclear D gene. Trimming left V 5 bases short and J 2 bases short, with 11 bases between. This CDR3 contains 14 residues. Germline assignment: CDR1 SGHTA and CDR2 FQGNSA. The CDR3 is CASSPSRLTDTQYF. The covered CDR3 bases are TGTGCCAGCAGCCCATCGCGGCTCACAGATACG.

To note about this clone: Sequencing ends 3 residues short of the CDR3 end; the germline J gene provides the rest. This chain uses TRBV24-1 with TRBJ2-7; D ambiguous. CDR1 KGHDR and CDR2 SFDVKD come from the germline V gene. This CDR3 has 12 residues. The V end was cut by 4 bases, the J end by 6 bases, with 9 bases between. Incomplete CDR3 DNA: TGTGCCACCAGTGAAAGACACCTCGAG. This gives the protein CATSERHLE. The CDR3 in its entirety is CATSERHLEQYF.

Note on this clone: The CDR3 is cut off 3 residues early in the read; its end comes from the germline J gene. The V and J genes are TRBV5-1 and TRBJ1-5; 9 bases fit TRBD1. V gave up 3 bases and J gave up 2 bases; unmatched junction bases: 0. Germline V lookup: CDR1 SGHRS, CDR2 YFSETQ. CDR3 length: 14 residues. The CDR3 bases that were read are TGCGCCAGCAGCTGGACAGGGGGCAATCAGCCC. Its protein is CASSWTGGNQP. The CDR3 in its entirety is CASSWTGGNQPQHF.

On this clone itself: The read finishes 3 residues shy of the CDR3 end, and the germline J gene is used to complete it. The J gene is TRBJ1-5, the V gene TRBV20-1; D is possibly TRBD1 (5 bases). V shed 4 bases and J shed 4 bases, with 17 bases lying between them. Per the germline V gene, CDR1 is DFQATT and CDR2 is SNEGSKA (reference sequence). The CDR3 contains 15 residues. The CDR3 here is CSAMERGLKNQPQHF. The part of the CDR3 DNA that was read is TGCAGTGCTATGGAGCGGGGCTTGAAAAATCAGCCC.

Points on this clone: The read is 3 residues too short to cover the CDR3 end, so that end is filled in from the germline J gene. This chain links TRBV18 with TRBJ2-7; 9 bases are shared with TRBD2. Germline CDR1 and CDR2: KGHSH and LQKENI. CDR3 length equals 14 residues. Losses at the gene ends were 5 bases for V and 3 bases for J; bases not matched to a gene: 5. The sequenced part of the CDR3 DNA is TGTGCCAGCTCAGCTAGCGGGATGAACTACGAG. This codes for CASSASGMNYE. The whole CDR3 sequence reads CASSASGMNYEQYF.

To note about this clone: The junction does not match germline at one end; this may be a read error. The read comes to an end 3 residues before the CDR3 does, leaving the germline J gene to fill in the end. Distinct nucleotide sequences in the sample also encode this CDR3. The V and J genes are TRBV18 and TRBJ1-3, with no clear D. The CDR3 loop spans 14 amino acids. Germline V gene sequence: CDR1 KGHSH, CDR2 LQKENI. The sequenced CDR3 bases are TGTGCCAGCTCACCACAGGACTCTGGAAACACG. Its protein is CASSPQDSGNT. Given in full, the CDR3 is CASSPQDSGNTIYF. The complete variable domain, with remaining parts taken from reference TRBV18 and TRBJ1-3, reads NAGVMQNPRHLVRRRGQEARLRCSPMKGHSHVYWYRQLPEEGLKFMVYLQKENIIDESGMPKERFSAEFPKEGPSILRIQQVVRGDSAAYFCASSPQDSGNTIYFGEGSWLTVV.

A word on this clone: The read finishes 3 residues shy of the CDR3 end, and the germline J gene is used to complete it. The chain joins TRBV10-3 to TRBJ2-4; 7 nucleotides agree with TRBD1. V lost 2 bases, J lost 6 bases, and 10 bases stayed unmatched. This CDR3 is 16 amino acids long. Germline values: CDR1 ENHRY, CDR2 SYGVKD. Incomplete CDR3 DNA: TGTGCCATCAGTGAGCGGATACAGGGGCCTGGAAACATT. Residues: CAISERIQGPGNI. The whole CDR3 region reads CAISERIQGPGNIQYF.

As to this clone: The DNA ends 3 residues before the CDR3 does, and the rest of the CDR3 is filled in from the germline J gene. This chain uses TRBV6-2 or TRBV6-3 with TRBJ1-4; the D gene is possibly TRBD1 (5 bases). CDR3 length: 14 amino acids. The germline gives CDR1 MNHEY, CDR2 SVGEGT. The CDR3 reads CASSHDSGANVLFF. CDR3 bases read: TGTGCCAGCAGCCATGACTCTGGGGCCAACGTA.

In regard to this clone: The CDR3 goes on 3 residues after the read ends, and that part is filled in from the germline J gene. The chain links TRBV7-6 to TRBJ2-1; 9 bases are a match to TRBD1. V lost 5 bases, J lost 7 bases, and 6 bases stayed unmatched. The CDR3 covers 14 residues. Looked up from germline, CDR1 is SGHVS and CDR2 is FNYEAQ. The CDR3 loop is CASSDPGTGNEQFF. CDR3 DNA, as far as it was read: TGTGCCAGCAGCGACCCCGGGACAGGGAATGAG.

In the case of this clone: The sequence runs out 3 residues before the end of the CDR3; the remainder is reconstructed from the germline J gene. The V gene is TRBV11-3, the J gene TRBJ1-5; D possibly corresponds to TRBD1 (6 bases). The germline V gene encodes CDR1 SGHNT and CDR2 YENEEA. There are 15 residues in the CDR3. V lost 5 bases to trimming and J lost 9 bases, with 20 bases between them. Partial CDR3 DNA: TGTGCCAGCAGCCCCCCGAAGGGGGACAATTCGCCC. Translating it yields CASSPPKGDNSP. The whole CDR3 is CASSPPKGDNSPQHF.

Details on this clone: The CDR3 end lies 3 residues beyond the end of the read and is filled in from the germline J gene. The V call is TRBV5-1, the J call TRBJ2-1, with TRBD1 matching over 7 bases. J was trimmed by 2 bases and V by 6 bases; bases with no gene match: 5. The CDR3 loop spans 14 amino acids. The V gene's germline CDR1 is SGHRS and CDR2 YFSETQ. The CDR3 bases that were read are TGCGCCAGCACCCCGACAGGGACCTACAATGAG. This translates into CASTPTGTYNE. The whole CDR3 protein is CASTPTGTYNEQFF. The full variable domain, rest sourced from reference TRBV5-1 and TRBJ2-1, is KAGVTQTPRYLIKTRGQQVTLSCSPISGHRSVSWYQQTPGQGLQFLFEYFSETQRNKGNFPGRFSGRQFSNSRSEMNVSTLELGDSALYLCASTPTGTYNEQFFGPGTRLTVL.

Concerning this clone itself: The CDR3 extends 3 residues past the end of the read, so its final part is completed from the germline J gene. J is TRBJ2-5 and V is TRBV6-2 or TRBV6-3; perhaps TRBD1 as D (6 bases). From germline, CDR1 is MNHEY and CDR2 SVGEGT. V was trimmed by 7 bases and J by 5 bases, leaving 11 bases between them. The CDR3 has 12 residues. The CDR3 loop reads CASTTQGETQYF. Incomplete CDR3 DNA: TGTGCCAGCACCACGCAGGGGGAGACC.

To note about this clone: The missing CDR3 end, 3 residues past where the read stops, is filled in from the germline J gene. The sample contains more than one DNA sequence encoding this CDR3. The chain has TRBV5-5 and TRBJ1-3; TRBD1 is a possible D gene (5 bases). The CDR3 extends over 14 amino acids. From germline, CDR1 is SGHKS and CDR2 YYEKEE (reference sequence). The ends were cut back, 7 bases at V and 4 bases at J, with 15 bases in the middle. Partial CDR3 DNA: TGTGCCAGCTGGGAAGGGGTTGCCGGAAACACC. It codes for CASWEGVAGNT. The entire CDR3 sequence reads CASWEGVAGNTIYF. The full variable domain, its missing parts supplied by reference TRBV5-5 and TRBJ1-3, is DAGVTQSPTHLIKTRGQQVTLRCSPISGHKSVSWYQQVLGQGPQFIFQYYEKEERGRGNFPDRFSARQFPNYSSELNVNALLLGDSALYLCASWEGVAGNTIYFGEGSWLTVV.

With respect to this clone: The read comes to an end 3 residues before the CDR3 does, leaving the germline J gene to fill in the end. The V and J genes are TRBV29-1 and TRBJ1-2; a weak D match, TRBD1 (5 bases). V gave up 4 bases and J gave up 4 bases, with 13 bases separating them. The CDR3 is 13 residues long. Germline CDR1 and CDR2: SQVTM and ANQGSEA. Incomplete CDR3 DNA: TGCAGCGTTGTGCAGGGCTCTCTCTATGGC. Encoded protein: CSVVQGSLYG. Given in full, the CDR3 is CSVVQGSLYGYTF.

To note about this clone: The read ends 3 residues shy of where the CDR3 ends; the end is completed using the germline J gene. V gene TRBV5-1 combines with J gene TRBJ2-5; TRBD1 aligns across 7 bases. This CDR3 has 15 amino acids. V trimming: 0 bases; J trimming: 2 bases; junction bases outside the gene matches: 4. Germline CDR1 reads SGHRS; CDR2 reads YFSETQ. Partial CDR3 DNA: TGCGCCAGCAGCTTGGTTACCAGGGGGCAAGAGACC. It is translated as CASSLVTRGQET. The entire CDR3 is CASSLVTRGQETQYF.

The part of the CDR3 DNA that was read is TGCGCCAGCAGCGTAGGACGAGGAGCGGGAGTTCGTGAGACC. This sequence encodes CASSVGRGAGVRET. The CDR3, in full, reads CASSVGRGAGVRETQYF. The chain carries TRBV5-1 and TRBJ2-5, with TRBD2 matching over 8 bases. The read ends 3 residues early relative to the CDR3; the germline J gene fills the gap. CDR3 length equals 17 residues. In germline, CDR1 is SGHRS, CDR2 YFSETQ. V lost 4 bases and J lost 5; bases outside the gene matches: 16.

Turning to this clone: The CDR3 is cut off 3 residues early in the read; its end comes from the germline J gene. V usage is TRBV5-1 and J usage is TRBJ1-2; D not resolved. Trimming stripped 0 bases from V and 5 bases from J, with 11 bases between. Per the germline V gene, CDR1 is SGHRS and CDR2 is YFSETQ. The CDR3 loop spans 14 amino acids. The CDR3 here is CASSLGAQRYGYTF. Incomplete CDR3 DNA: TGCGCCAGCAGCTTGGGGGCCCAGAGGTATGGC.

With regard to this clone: The read ends 3 residues early relative to the CDR3; the germline J gene fills the gap. The rearrangement joins TRBV7-8 to TRBJ1-4; perhaps TRBD1 as D (5 bases). Germline V gene sequence: CDR1 SGHVS, CDR2 FQNEAQ. This CDR3 is built from 13 residues. Partial CDR3 DNA: TGTGCCAGCAGCGATACGGGAGGGGTGGAA. This codes for CASSDTGGVE. From start to end, the CDR3 is CASSDTGGVELFF.

As regards this clone: The read falls 3 residues short of the CDR3 end, and the missing part is taken from the germline J gene. The rearrangement links TRBV4-2 to TRBJ2-7; 7 bases agree with TRBD1. This CDR3 is built from 18 residues. Looked up from germline, CDR1 is LGHNA and CDR2 is YNFKEQ. V shed 4 bases and J 0 bases; nucleotides not matched to a gene: 15. The CDR3: CASSPRDTTGQFSYEQYF. The part of the CDR3 DNA that was read is TGTGCCAGCAGCCCCAGGGATACAACGGGACAGTTCTCCTACGAG.

Remarks on this clone: The DNA ends 3 residues before the CDR3 does, and the rest of the CDR3 is filled in from the germline J gene. This chain joins TRBV20-1 and TRBJ1-2; 10 nucleotides match TRBD1. This CDR3 has 14 residues. Germline V lookup: CDR1 DFQATT, CDR2 SNEGSKA (reference sequence). The CDR3 loop reads CSASAIGTGVGYTF. The sequenced part of the CDR3 DNA is TGCAGTGCTAGCGCAATAGGGACAGGGGTCGGC.

On this clone: The read terminates 3 residues before the CDR3 end, so the remaining end is supplied by the germline J gene. This sequence joins TRBV2 and TRBJ2-3; D is possibly TRBD2 (5 bases). Germline assignment: CDR1 SNHLY and CDR2 FYNNEI. The CDR3 spans 13 residues. The DNA read from the CDR3 is TGTGCCAGCAACTGGCGGGCACAAGAGACG. Translated: CASNWRAQET. In full, the CDR3 is CASNWRAQETQYF.

As regards this clone: The CDR3 is cut off 3 residues early in the read; its end comes from the germline J gene. The genes are TRBV11-2 and TRBJ2-2, with a weak D call TRBD1 (5 bases). The CDR3 runs 13 residues. V was shortened by 10 bases and J by 5 bases, with 14 bases between the two germline ends. Germline V gene sequence: CDR1 SGHAT, CDR2 FQNNGV. The CDR3 loop reads CATHYRLTGELFF. The sequenced part of the CDR3 DNA is TGTGCCACCCACTACAGGTTAACCGGGGAG.

About this clone itself: The read comes to an end 3 residues before the CDR3 does, leaving the germline J gene to fill in the end. This chain joins TRBV13 and TRBJ2-7; D is possibly TRBD1 (6 bases). The CDR3 contains 16 residues. Trimming removed 0 bases from V and 2 bases from J, with 14 bases in between. The germline V gene encodes CDR1 PRHDT and CDR2 FYEKMQ (reference sequence). This CDR3 is CASSLGLSKGAYEQYF. Partial CDR3 DNA: TGTGCCAGCAGCTTAGGATTGAGCAAGGGGGCCTACGAG.

Remarks on this clone: The read is 3 residues too short to cover the CDR3 end, so that end is filled in from the germline J gene. The rearrangement links TRBV19 to TRBJ1-4, with no clear D. Germline lookup yields CDR1 LNHDA and CDR2 SQIVND (reference sequence). The CDR3 totals 13 residues. The CDR3 here is CASSIERNSPLFF. The sequenced part of the CDR3 DNA is TGTGCCAGTAGTATAGAGCGAAATTCACCA.